A single sample is the source of the 32 T cell receptor beta chains below, sequenced in a study of T cell changes during pregnancy in multiple sclerosis. TCRdb's copy holds only in-frame clones and misses some; the assay was immunoSEQ multiplex PCR. This table has approximately 65,000 clones, 91% appearing once. Material: CD4+ T cells from peripheral blood mononuclear cells, obtained in the first trimester of pregnancy. These receptors were taken from a female donor with multiple sclerosis, enrolled in a pregnancy study.

The V and J genes are TRBV7-6 and TRBJ1-3, with 9 bases aligning to TRBD1. This CDR3 contains 15 residues. V shed 5 bases, J shed 4 bases, and the junction held 6 bases outside the gene matches. Germline V gene lookup returns CDR1 SGHVS and CDR2 FNYEAQ. In DNA, the CDR3 is TGTGCCAGCAGCCCACAGGGGGCGCGGGGAAACACCATATATTTT. It translates to CASSPQGARGNTIYF.

The J gene is TRBJ2-7, the V gene TRBV10-3; 8 bases are shared with TRBD2. CDR3 length: 15 residues. Per germline, CDR1 ENHRY and CDR2 SYGVKD. Trimming took 6 bases from V and 5 from J; bases not matched to a gene: 12. The CDR3: CAIRVGGAVGDEQYF. CDR3 sequence (DNA): TGTGCCATCAGAGTCGGGGGGGCCGTTGGGGACGAGCAGTACTTC.

The CDR3 here is CASSLGDNEKLFF. DNA of the CDR3: TGCGCCAGCAGCTTGGGAGATAATGAAAAACTGTTTTTT. The rearrangement joins TRBV5-1 to TRBJ1-4; D unclear. With 0 bases removed from V and 4 bases from J, the gap between germline ends came to 4 bases. The CDR3 is 13 amino acids. Germline lookup yields CDR1 SGHRS and CDR2 YFSETQ.

J is TRBJ2-5 and V is TRBV7-2; D is perhaps TRBD2 (5 bases). Trimming stripped 1 base from V and 5 bases from J, with 20 bases between. Germline V gene lookup returns CDR1 SGHTA and CDR2 FQGNSA. This CDR3 is 17 amino acids long. The CDR3 coding sequence is TGTGCCAGCAGCTTAGGGTGGCTAGCTACAAGGCTGGAGACCCAGTACTTC. This gives the protein CASSLGWLATRLETQYF. The full variable domain, in which reference TRBV7-2 and TRBJ2-5 provide the parts outside the CDR3, is GAGVSQSPSNKVTEKGKDVELRCDPISGHTALYWYRQSLGQGLEFLIYFQGNSAPDKSGLPSDRFSAERTGGSVSTLTIQRTQQEDSAVYLCASSLGWLATRLETQYFGPGTRLLVL.

The rearrangement uses TRBV6-5 and TRBJ1-6; D is ambiguous. Trimming left V 2 bases short and J 9 bases short, with 8 bases between. This CDR3 spans 13 amino acids. In germline, CDR1 is MNHEY, CDR2 SVGAGI. The CDR3 nucleotides read TGTGCCAGCAGTTACACGGGAGGTTCACCCCTCCACTTT. It yields the protein CASSYTGGSPLHF.

The V call is TRBV6-5, the J call TRBJ2-3; a possible D gene is TRBD2 (6 bases). V dropped 7 bases and J dropped 5 bases, with 19 bases sitting between them. This CDR3 contains 15 residues. Per germline, CDR1 MNHEY and CDR2 SVGAGI. As DNA, the CDR3 is TGTGCCAGCACCCTGCGTGAGGCGCGGGGAGATACGCAGTATTTT. Its translation is CASTLREARGDTQYF.

The chain employs TRBV5-4 and TRBJ1-2; 10 nucleotides match TRBD1. This CDR3 region has 14 residues. Trimming removed 3 bases from V and 6 bases from J; junction bases left unmatched: 5. In germline, CDR1 is SGHNT, CDR2 YYREEE (reference sequence). The CDR3, as DNA: TGTGCCAGCAGCTCCAGACAGGGGGCACATGGCTACACCTTC. Translation gives CASSSRQGAHGYTF.

This chain links TRBV7-2 with TRBJ1-1, with D possibly being TRBD1 (5 bases). Trimming stripped 4 bases from V and 1 base from J, with 10 bases between. Germline assignment: CDR1 SGHTA and CDR2 FQGNSA. The CDR3 spans 14 residues. The CDR3 loop reads CASSSGHTNTEAFF. In DNA form, the CDR3 reads TGTGCCAGCAGCTCAGGGCATACGAACACTGAAGCTTTCTTT.

This chain uses TRBV5-5 with TRBJ1-1; no definite D call. V lost 4 bases, J lost 1 base, and 11 bases lay in between. Germline values: CDR1 SGHKS, CDR2 YYEKEE (reference sequence). The CDR3 has 14 amino acids. CDR3 in amino acids: CASSLMLANTEAFF. DNA for the CDR3: TGTGCCAGCAGCCTTATGTTGGCGAACACTGAAGCTTTCTTT.

J is TRBJ2-1 and V is TRBV7-3; 10 bases fit TRBD1. J lost 0 bases, V lost 1 base, and 9 bases had no gene match. The CDR3 totals 19 residues. Germline assignment: CDR1 SGHTA and CDR2 FQGTGA. The chain's CDR3 is CASSLIASRTGGSYNEQFF. The CDR3 DNA sequence: TGTGCCAGCAGCTTAATAGCCTCCAGGACAGGGGGCTCCTACAATGAGCAGTTCTTC.

The genes are TRBV5-1 and TRBJ1-4, with D maybe TRBD1 (5 bases). The CDR3 covers 15 residues. The germline V and J ends were trimmed by 0 bases and 7 bases, with 13 bases remaining between them. CDR1 SGHRS and CDR2 YFSETQ come from the germline V gene. CDR3 region: CASSLAGGRVEKLFF. The CDR3, as DNA: TGCGCCAGCAGCTTGGCCGGGGGACGGGTTGAAAAACTGTTTTTT.

This rearrangement joins TRBV5-8 to TRBJ1-5, with D unresolved. Germline V CDR1 and CDR2: SGHTS, YDEGEE. V was trimmed by 4 bases and J by 7 bases, leaving 15 bases between them. The CDR3 totals 14 residues. The DNA for the CDR3 is TGTGCCAGCAGCCAGAAGTATGCGGAGCAGCCCCAGCATTTT. This gives the protein CASSQKYAEQPQHF.

V is TRBV7-2 and J is TRBJ2-7; possibly TRBD1 for D (6 bases). Looked up from germline, CDR1 is SGHTA and CDR2 is FQGNSA. The CDR3 length is 14 residues. V lost 5 bases to trimming and J lost 4 bases, with 15 bases between them. CDR3 nucleotide sequence: TGTGCCAGCAGCGCCCGAACAGGGAAGTACGAGCAGTACTTC. This translates into CASSARTGKYEQYF.

The chain is built from TRBV7-6 and TRBJ2-3; D is uncertain. Trimming removed 6 bases from V and 0 bases from J, with 13 bases in between. This CDR3 is built from 15 residues. Germline CDR1 is SGHVS and CDR2 is FNYEAQ. As DNA, the CDR3 is TGTGCCAGCAGTCCGACTCGAAAAAGCACAGATACGCAGTATTTT. Translation gives CASSPTRKSTDTQYF.

This clone was observed once. The chain recombines TRBV18 with TRBJ2-5, with D perhaps TRBD2 (5 bases). The V end lost 3 bases, the J end lost 2 bases, and 16 bases lay between the germline ends. The CDR3 extends over 16 amino acids. The germline V gene encodes CDR1 KGHSH and CDR2 LQKENI. CDR3 residues: CASSPGALMKQETQYF. The CDR3 nucleotides read TGTGCCAGCTCACCGGGAGCGTTGATGAAACAAGAGACCCAGTACTTC.

This clone was picked up one time. The chain couples TRBV7-2 to TRBJ2-1, with a tentative D call TRBD2 (6 bases). The CDR3 extends over 11 amino acids. CDR1 is SGHTA, CDR2 FQGNSA, per germline. Trimming stripped 5 bases from V and 9 bases from J, with 8 bases between. CDR3 DNA: TGTGCCAGCAGCGTTAGCGGTGAGCAGTTCTTC. Protein: CASSVSGEQFF.

In DNA form, the CDR3 reads TGCAGTGCTAGTTCGACAGGTCAGTTCTTC. It encodes CSASSTGQFF. The chain combines TRBV20-1 with TRBJ2-1; D may be TRBD1 (6 bases). The CDR3 loop spans 10 amino acids. CDR1 and CDR2 from the germline V gene are DFQATT and SNEGSKA (reference sequence). Trimming pared 3 bases from V and 13 bases from J, leaving 10 bases between.

The gene calls are TRBV19 and TRBJ2-3; D is ambiguous. CDR1 and CDR2 (germline): LNHDA, SQIVND (reference sequence). This CDR3 spans 16 amino acids. The V end lost 3 bases, the J end lost 0 bases, and 13 bases lay between the germline ends. CDR3 region: CASSILGIASTDTQYF. As DNA, the CDR3 is TGTGCCAGTAGTATCCTCGGAATAGCTAGCACAGATACGCAGTATTTT.

The rearrangement links TRBV7-3 to TRBJ1-2, with 9 bases that match TRBD1. The trim removed 1 base at V and 3 bases at J, leaving 9 bases unmatched. Germline CDR1 and CDR2: SGHTA and FQGTGA. The CDR3 has 17 amino acids. This CDR3 is CASSLINSGTGYYGYTF. DNA of the CDR3: TGTGCCAGCAGCTTAATTAACTCCGGGACAGGGTACTATGGCTACACCTTC. The variable domain in full, with the rest retrieved from reference TRBV7-3 and TRBJ1-2, is GAGVSQTPSNKVTEKGKYVELRCDPISGHTALYWYRQSLGQGPEFLIYFQGTGAADDSGLPNDRFFAVRPEGSVSTLKIQRTERGDSAVYLCASSLINSGTGYYGYTFGSGTRLTVV.

V usage is TRBV19 and J usage is TRBJ2-1; D possibly corresponds to TRBD1 (5 bases). This CDR3 contains 13 residues. Germline V lookup: CDR1 LNHDA, CDR2 SQIVND (reference sequence). V was shortened by 6 bases and J by 9 bases, with 15 bases between the two germline ends. The CDR3 loop is CASSYQGVSEQFF. DNA for the CDR3: TGTGCCAGTAGCTACCAAGGGGTCAGTGAGCAGTTCTTC. Supplemented by reference TRBV19 and TRBJ2-1, the full variable domain reads DGGITQSPKYLFRKEGQNVTLSCEQNLNHDAMYWYRQDPGQGLRLIYYSQIVNDFQKGDIAEGYSVSREKKESFPLTVTSAQKNPTAFYLCASSYQGVSEQFFGPGTRLTVL.

V is TRBV5-1 and J is TRBJ2-1, with 13 bases fitting TRBD2. This CDR3 region has 16 residues. Germline V lookup: CDR1 SGHRS, CDR2 YFSETQ. V was clipped by 3 bases and J by 4 bases; unmatched bases: 4. The CDR3 coding sequence is TGCGCCAGCAGCTCGGGGACTAGCGGGAATTACAATGAGCAGTTCTTC. Its translation: CASSSGTSGNYNEQFF.

The V call is TRBV2, the J call TRBJ2-1; TRBD1 matches 7 bases. CDR3 length equals 13 residues. V shed 6 bases and J 7 bases; nucleotides not matched to a gene: 6. Germline V lookup: CDR1 SNHLY, CDR2 FYNNEI. CDR3 protein: CASRDDRVNEQFF. For the CDR3, the DNA is TGTGCCAGCAGGGACGACAGGGTTAATGAGCAGTTCTTC.

The genes are TRBV18 and TRBJ1-5; TRBD1 aligns across 9 bases. Trimming at V came to 2 bases and at J to 3 bases, leaving 2 bases not matched to a gene. This CDR3 comprises 15 residues. Germline V lookup: CDR1 KGHSH, CDR2 LQKENI. The DNA for the CDR3 is TGTGCCAGCTCACCATGGACAGGGGACAATCAGCCCCAGCATTTT. Amino acids: CASSPWTGDNQPQHF.

The gene calls are TRBV11-3 and TRBJ1-1; D may be TRBD1 (6 bases). Trimming pared 4 bases from V and 4 bases from J, leaving 16 bases between. Germline CDR1 and CDR2: SGHNT and YENEEA. This CDR3 has 15 residues. The CDR3 loop is CASSSRGGGGTEAFF. DNA for the CDR3: TGTGCCAGCAGCTCGCGGGGAGGGGGAGGCACTGAAGCTTTCTTT.

This chain connects TRBV7-2 to TRBJ1-5; 11 bases agree with TRBD1. V lost 1 base and J lost 9; bases outside the gene matches: 2. The germline CDR1 and CDR2 sequences are SGHTA and FQGNSA. This CDR3 comprises 14 residues. CDR3 sequence (DNA): TGTGCCAGCAGCTTAGGGACAGGGGGCCCGCCCCAGCATTTT. Amino acid sequence: CASSLGTGGPPQHF. Based on the CDR3 plus reference TRBV7-2 and TRBJ1-5, the full variable domain is GAGVSQSPSNKVTEKGKDVELRCDPISGHTALYWYRQSLGQGLEFLIYFQGNSAPDKSGLPSDRFSAERTGGSVSTLTIQRTQQEDSAVYLCASSLGTGGPPQHFGDGTRLSIL.

This clone has only one observation. This chain joins TRBV5-4 and TRBJ1-1, with TRBD1 identical over 9 bases. The germline CDR1 and CDR2 sequences are SGHNT and YYREEE (reference sequence). V shed 4 bases and J 0 bases; nucleotides not matched to a gene: 7. CDR3 length: 16 residues. CDR3 sequence (DNA): TGTGCCAGCAGCCCCGGGACAGGGACCTTGAACACTGAAGCTTTCTTT. This gives the protein CASSPGTGTLNTEAFF.

CDR3 loop: CASKRDTLLGYEQYF. The CDR3 DNA reads as TGTGCCAGCAAGCGGGACACCCTTCTGGGCTACGAGCAGTACTTC. The V gene is TRBV5-6, the J gene TRBJ2-7; maybe TRBD2 (7 bases). Trimming cost V 6 bases and J 3 bases, with 19 bases left between them. Germline CDR1 is SGHDT and CDR2 is YYEEEE. This CDR3 has 15 residues.

This chain connects TRBV21-1 to TRBJ2-2; the table names TRBD1, a call not compared with the DNA. TRBV21-1 is a recognized pseudogene. This CDR3 region has 16 residues. The CDR3 nucleotides read TGTGCCAGCAGCAAATCGGGGGACAGGGGCACCGGGGAGCTGTTTTTT. Translated, it gives CASSKSGDRGTGELFF.

The chain has TRBV7-2 and TRBJ1-5; maybe TRBD1 (5 bases). The V gene's germline CDR1 is SGHTA and CDR2 FQGNSA. The V end was cut by 3 bases, the J end by 6 bases, with 12 bases between. The CDR3 is made up of 14 amino acids. CDR3 nucleotide sequence: TGTGCCAGCAGCTTTACCAGGGATGGTCAGCCCCAGCATTTT. Protein: CASSFTRDGQPQHF. Full variable domain (remainder filled in from reference TRBV7-2 and TRBJ1-5): GAGVSQSPSNKVTEKGKDVELRCDPISGHTALYWYRQSLGQGLEFLIYFQGNSAPDKSGLPSDRFSAERTGGSVSTLTIQRTQQEDSAVYLCASSFTRDGQPQHFGDGTRLSIL.

This clone was detected once. The chain links TRBV5-5 to TRBJ2-3; D uncertain. The CDR3 totals 12 residues. V lost 2 bases and J 4 bases, leaving 5 bases between the germline ends. From germline, CDR1 is SGHKS and CDR2 YYEKEE (reference sequence). The CDR3 here is CASSLAPDTQYF. The CDR3 nucleotides read TGTGCCAGCAGCTTAGCCCCAGATACGCAGTATTTT.

This clone was detected once. The chain combines TRBV6-5 with TRBJ2-7, with 7 bases aligning to TRBD1. Germline trimming cut 2 bases from V and 6 bases from J; bases unmatched to any gene: 10. CDR3 size: 15 residues. CDR1 and CDR2 from the germline V gene are MNHEY and SVGAGI. In nucleotides, the CDR3 is TGTGCCAGCAGTTACGGTTCACGACAGGGTGGCGAGCAGTACTTC. Translated: CASSYGSRQGGEQYF.

The chain employs TRBV6-5 and TRBJ2-7, with unresolved D. This CDR3 is 14 amino acids long. V lost 3 bases to trimming and J lost 0 bases, with 9 bases between them. Germline V CDR1 and CDR2: MNHEY, SVGAGI. This CDR3 is CASSYLASSYEQYF. Written as DNA, the CDR3 is TGTGCCAGCAGTTATCTCGCGAGCTCCTACGAGCAGTACTTC.